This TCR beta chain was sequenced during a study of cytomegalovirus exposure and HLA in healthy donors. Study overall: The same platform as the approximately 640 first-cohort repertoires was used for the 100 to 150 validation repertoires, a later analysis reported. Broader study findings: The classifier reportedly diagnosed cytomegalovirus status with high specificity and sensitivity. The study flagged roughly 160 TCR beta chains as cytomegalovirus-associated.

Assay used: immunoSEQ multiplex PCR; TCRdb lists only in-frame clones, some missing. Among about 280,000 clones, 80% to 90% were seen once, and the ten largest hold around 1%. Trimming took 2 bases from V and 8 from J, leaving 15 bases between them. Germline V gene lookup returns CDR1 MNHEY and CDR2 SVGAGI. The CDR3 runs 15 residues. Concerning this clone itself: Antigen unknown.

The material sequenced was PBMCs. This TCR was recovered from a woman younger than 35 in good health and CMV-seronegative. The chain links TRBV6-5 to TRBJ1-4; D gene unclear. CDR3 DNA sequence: TGTGCCAGCAGTTACCAATACTCGGAGAGGGAAAAACTGTTTTTT. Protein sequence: CASSYQYSEREKLFF.